Below are 5 T cell receptor beta chains sequenced from a single sample in a study of shared clonotypes between healthy human individuals. Generated by immunoSEQ multiplex PCR, the TCRdb table keeps only in-frame clones and is missing some. The sample records roughly 1,100,000 clones, 70% to 80% being singletons. Input material: memory CD4+ T cells sorted from blood. The subset: CD45RA-negative fraction. These receptors all stem from a young man in good health.

The rearrangement uses TRBV5-1 and TRBJ2-5; D unresolved. Germline V lookup: CDR1 SGHRS, CDR2 YFSETQ. V was clipped by 4 bases and J by 0 bases, with 10 bases between them. The CDR3 is made up of 14 amino acids. Here the CDR3 reads CASSPPPYQETQYF. CDR3 bases: TGCGCCAGCAGCCCTCCACCGTACCAAGAGACCCAGTACTTC.

Only a few counts were recorded for this clone. Other DNA sequences in the sample encode the same CDR3. This sequence joins TRBV25-1 and TRBJ2-3; D ambiguous. V lost 5 bases and J lost 3, with 3 bases in between. The CDR3 runs to 11 residues. The germline CDR1 and CDR2 sequences are MGHDK and SYGVNS. CDR3 nucleotides: TGTGCCAGCAGTCGGACAGATACGCAGTATTTT. It specifies CASSRTDTQYF.

This chain links TRBV30 with TRBJ2-1, with TRBD2 matching over 10 bases. The CDR3 consists of 15 residues. With 1 base clipped from V and 5 bases from J, the junction kept 5 bases outside the gene matches. Germline V gives CDR1 GTSNPN, CDR2 SVGIG (reference sequence). The CDR3 loop is CAWSEPAGGNNEQFF. CDR3 in DNA: TGTGCCTGGAGTGAACCAGCGGGGGGGAACAATGAGCAGTTCTTC.

The chain couples TRBV30 to TRBJ2-1; a weak D match, TRBD2 (7 bases). CDR1 is GTSNPN, CDR2 SVGIG, per germline (reference sequence). V was cut by 4 bases and J by 1 base, with 11 bases left in between. CDR3 length: 14 residues. Here the CDR3 reads CAWTGGSSYNEQFF. The CDR3 DNA follows: TGTGCCTGGACGGGGGGCAGTTCCTACAATGAGCAGTTCTTC.

This sequence joins TRBV5-6 and TRBJ1-1; no clear D. The V gene's germline CDR1 is SGHDT and CDR2 YYEEEE. CDR3 length: 11 residues. With 0 bases removed from V and 3 bases from J, the gap between germline ends came to 0 bases. As DNA, the CDR3 is TGTGCCAGCAGCTTGGACACTGAAGCTTTCTTT. Protein: CASSLDTEAFF. Full variable domain (remainder filled in from reference TRBV5-6 and TRBJ1-1): DAGVTQSPTHLIKTRGQQVTLRCSPKSGHDTVSWYQQALGQGPQFIFQYYEEEERQRGNFPDRFSGHQFPNYSSELNVNALLLGDSALYLCASSLDTEAFFGQGTRLTVV.